This T cell receptor beta chain originates from a study of brain T cells in children with intractable seizures listed by TCRdb under 2021. Regarding the complete study: As a first screen for immune gene transcripts, resected brain tissue from about 58 pediatric epilepsy surgery cases was run on a NanoString immunology panel. Among the roughly 12 selected surgery cases, pre-surgery blood was additionally sequenced for eight, leaving four cases with brain tissue only. Findings and caveats that apply to the study as a whole: Viral specificity was inferred solely from CDR3 sequence similarity, and the HCMV serostatus of the patients was not known. Sequencing depth differed between pre- and post-surgery blood, so clones missing from the pre-surgery sample may reflect undersampling.

TCR beta chain sequences were generated from genomic DNA using the immunoSEQ assay. The paper's data handling went like this. CDR3 sequences that did not begin with the conserved framework cysteine at position 104 were removed manually. To get clonality, the normalized Shannon's Diversity Index was subtracted from one, giving values from 0 (maximal diversity) to 1 (oligoclonal). Differences in the frequency of the same CDR3 between samples, such as brain versus blood, were assessed with chi-squared comparison-of-proportions tests. Public clonotypes were identified through searches of immuneACCESS, and similarity to known antiviral clonotypes was evaluated with the VDJdb browser. Held by TCRdb, this immuneACCESS table contains in-frame sequences only and omits some clones. Under half of the omission traces to an unresolved V gene where checked; the cause of the rest is unknown. The V and J calls and the clone size are those of that table, but D and trimming were determined from the DNA. The sample table shows around 80,000 clones, and around 90% are seen once. Jointly, the top ten make up about 23% of the sample.

V sheds 4 bases and J sheds 2 bases, leaving 12 bases between their ends. From a lookup of the germline V gene, CDR1 and CDR2 are SGHAT and FQNNGV. From cysteine to phenylalanine, the CDR3 is 15 amino acids long. The CDR3 DNA has 45 bases and is translated from base 1. What the time point label conveys for this sample: resected brain tissue, or blood drawn just prior to surgery. The surgery cases showing the highest brain T cell transcript signatures were chosen for TCR beta chain sequencing of brain tissue and, when available, of blood. Before surgery, patients had received at least one anti-epileptic drug. TCR-sequenced patients were children with drug-resistant epilepsy due to tuberous sclerosis complex, focal cortical dysplasia, Rasmussen encephalitis or hemimegalencephaly. Blood samples were collected immediately before the epilepsy surgery. The Monarch genomic DNA purification kit was used to extract bulk genomic DNA from unsorted brain tissue and from whole blood.

About this clone itself: The specificity of this receptor is unknown. Per-nucleotide qualities are absent, and no much larger clonotype sits a single base away.

This receptor was identified in a girl aged 2 to 10 with Rasmussen encephalitis and intractable seizures. The chain employs TRBV11-2 and TRBJ1-3, with TRBD1 tentatively as D gene (5 bases match). The sample in question was peripheral blood, obtained at surgery. CDR3 sequence: CASSSGQGAGNTIYF. In nucleotides, the sequence is TGTGCCAGCAGCTCTGGCCAAGGGGCTGGAAACACCATATATTTT. This CDR3, with the reference TRBV11-2 and TRBJ1-3 proteins standing in past its ends, gives the full variable domain EAGVAQSPRYKIIEKRQSVAFWCNPISGHATLYWYQQILGQGPKLLIQFQNNGVVDDSQLPKDRFSAERLKGVDSTLKIQPAKLEDSAVYLCASSSGQGAGNTIYFGEGSWLTVV.